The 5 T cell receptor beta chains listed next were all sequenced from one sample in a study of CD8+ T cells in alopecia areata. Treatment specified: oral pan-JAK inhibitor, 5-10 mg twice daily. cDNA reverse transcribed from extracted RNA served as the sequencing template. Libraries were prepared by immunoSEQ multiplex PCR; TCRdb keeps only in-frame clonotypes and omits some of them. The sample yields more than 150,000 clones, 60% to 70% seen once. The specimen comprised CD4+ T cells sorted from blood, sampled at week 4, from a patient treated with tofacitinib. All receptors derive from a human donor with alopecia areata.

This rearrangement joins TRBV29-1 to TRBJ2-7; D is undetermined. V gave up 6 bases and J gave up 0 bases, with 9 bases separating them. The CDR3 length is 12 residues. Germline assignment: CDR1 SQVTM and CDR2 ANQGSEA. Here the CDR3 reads CSVRSYSYEQYF. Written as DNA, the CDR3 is TGCAGCGTCCGGTCCTACTCCTACGAGCAGTACTTC.

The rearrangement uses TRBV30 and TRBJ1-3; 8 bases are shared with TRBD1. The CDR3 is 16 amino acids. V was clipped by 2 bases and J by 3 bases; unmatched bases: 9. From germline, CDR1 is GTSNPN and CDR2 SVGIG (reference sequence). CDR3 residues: CAWSLSAGGFGNTIYF. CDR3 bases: TGTGCCTGGAGTCTTTCCGCAGGGGGCTTTGGAAACACCATATATTTT.

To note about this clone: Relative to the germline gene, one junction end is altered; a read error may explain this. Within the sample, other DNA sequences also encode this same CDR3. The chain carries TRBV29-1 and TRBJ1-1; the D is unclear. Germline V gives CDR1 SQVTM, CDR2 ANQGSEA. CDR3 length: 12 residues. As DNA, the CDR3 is TGCAGCGTCAGAGGTCAGAACACCGAAGCTTTCTTT. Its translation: CSVRGQNTEAFF.

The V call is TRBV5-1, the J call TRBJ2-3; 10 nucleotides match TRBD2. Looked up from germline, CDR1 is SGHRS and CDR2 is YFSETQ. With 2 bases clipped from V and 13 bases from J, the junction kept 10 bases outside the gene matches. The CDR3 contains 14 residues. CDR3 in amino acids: CASSFGTSALGEYF. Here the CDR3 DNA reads TGCGCCAGCAGCTTCGGGACTAGCGCCCTTGGGGAGTATTTT. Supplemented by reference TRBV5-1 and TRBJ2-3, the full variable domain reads KAGVTQTPRYLIKTRGQQVTLSCSPISGHRSVSWYQQTPGQGLQFLFEYFSETQRNKGNFPGRFSGRQFSNSRSEMNVSTLELGDSALYLCASSFGTSALGEYFGPGTRLTVL.

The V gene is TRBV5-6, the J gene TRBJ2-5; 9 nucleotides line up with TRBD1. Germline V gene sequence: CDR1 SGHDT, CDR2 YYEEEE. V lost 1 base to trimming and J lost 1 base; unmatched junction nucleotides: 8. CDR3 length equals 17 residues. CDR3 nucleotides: TGTGCCAGCAGCTTGAGTTTGGGACAGGGCGCCCAAGAGACCCAGTACTTC. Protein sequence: CASSLSLGQGAQETQYF.